The rows below give T cell receptor beta chains drawn from one sample of a study of OX40 agonist ivuxolimab in advanced cancers. Clones were sequenced by immunoSEQ multiplex PCR, and TCRdb holds only the in-frame ones, with some missing. The data show 60,000 to 100,000 clones, approximately 87% seen once. Sequencing used CD4+ or CD8+ T cells sorted from blood, obtained in a trial of the OX40 agonist ivuxolimab. Receptor source: an adult with an advanced solid tumor such as melanoma, head and neck, liver or kidney cancer. CDR3s include the opening cysteine and the closing phenylalanine or tryptophan. The D gene is left open where the match is weak. The size of a clone is reported for some rows only, either as once, few or many, or as a class for expanded clones.

-,14,TRBV27,TRBD1,TRBJ1-2,CASRYGQDFYGYTF,TGTGCCAGCAGATACGGACAGGATTTCTATGGCTACACCTTC
-,13,TRBV19,-,TRBJ1-6,CATKGFFNSPLHF,TGTGCCACGAAGGGGTTTTTCAATTCACCCCTCCACTTT
-,14,TRBV7-2,TRBD1,TRBJ1-1,CASSSTGMNTEAFF,TGTGCCAGCAGCTCGACAGGGATGAACACTGAAGCTTTCTTT
few,13,TRBV19,-,TRBJ2-5,CASSVQGQETQYF,TGTGCCAGTAGTGTACAGGGTCAAGAGACCCAGTACTTC
once,13,TRBV10-3,TRBD1,TRBJ2-1,CAISFMDRGEQFF,TGTGCCATCAGTTTTATGGACAGGGGCGAGCAGTTCTTC
-,11,TRBV7-2,-,TRBJ2-5,CASSLKETQYF,TGTGCCAGCAGCTTAAAAGAGACCCAGTACTTC
-,16,TRBV2,TRBD1,TRBJ1-2,CASSKSGTAAVYGYTF,TGTGCCAGCAGTAAATCCGGGACAGCCGCCGTCTATGGCTACACCTTC
-,14,TRBV18,TRBD1,TRBJ1-1,CAAGTGVGGTEAFF,TGTGCCGCCGGGACAGGGGTGGGAGGCACTGAAGCTTTCTTT
-,16,TRBV5-1,TRBD2,TRBJ2-3,CASSLGGTSRGDTQYF,TGCGCCAGCAGCTTGGGGGGGACTAGCCGGGGAGATACGCAGTATTTT
-,16,TRBV27,-,TRBJ2-5,CASSLPELKGGETQYF,TGTGCCAGCAGTTTACCCGAGTTGAAGGGAGGAGAGACCCAGTACTTC
-,14,TRBV6-1,-,TRBJ1-2,CASTTGGSGYGYTF,TGTGCCAGCACCACTGGGGGATCTGGCTATGGCTACACCTTC
-,13,TRBV6-1,-,TRBJ1-1,CASRVNGGGQAFF,TGTGCCAGCAGGGTCAATGGAGGGGGGCAAGCTTTCTTT
-,14,TRBV6-1,-,TRBJ2-5,CASSEGWGLETQYF,TGTGCCAGCAGTGAAGGGTGGGGGCTGGAGACCCAGTACTTC
-,14,TRBV5-1,TRBD2,TRBJ2-5,CASSPPGLEETQYF,TGCGCCAGCAGCCCGCCGGGACTAGAAGAGACCCAGTACTTC
-,11,TRBV5-8,-,TRBJ1-4,CASSLVEKLFF,TGTGCCAGCAGCTTGGTTGAAAAACTGTTTTTT